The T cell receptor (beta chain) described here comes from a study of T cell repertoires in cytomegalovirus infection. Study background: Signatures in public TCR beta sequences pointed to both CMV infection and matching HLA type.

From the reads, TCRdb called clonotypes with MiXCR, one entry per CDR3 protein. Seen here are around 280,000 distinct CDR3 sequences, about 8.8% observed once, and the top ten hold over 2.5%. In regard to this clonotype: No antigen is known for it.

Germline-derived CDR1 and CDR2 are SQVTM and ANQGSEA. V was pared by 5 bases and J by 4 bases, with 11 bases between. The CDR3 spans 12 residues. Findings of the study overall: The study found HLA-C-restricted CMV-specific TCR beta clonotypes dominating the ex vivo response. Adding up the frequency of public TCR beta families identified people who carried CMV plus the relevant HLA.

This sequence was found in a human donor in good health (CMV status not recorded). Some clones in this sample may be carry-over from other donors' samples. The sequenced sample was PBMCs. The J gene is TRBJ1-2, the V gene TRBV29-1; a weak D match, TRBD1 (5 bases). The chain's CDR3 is CSVSDGAYGYTF. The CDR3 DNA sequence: TGCAGCGTTTCGGACGGGGCCTATGGCTACACCTTC.